This entry lists 23 T cell receptor beta chains sequenced from one sample in a study of CD8 T cells in Susac syndrome. Random hexamers were used to reverse transcribe roughly 0.5 to 1 ug of RNA. TCRdb used MiXCR to reprocess the immunoSEQ multiplex PCR reads, holding one entry per CDR3 protein. This sample has 150,000 to 200,000 distinct CDR3 sequences; around 94% occur once, and the top ten carry roughly 0.1%. Sequenced: CD4+ T cells from PBMCs. These receptors all come from a human donor with multiple sclerosis.

This sequence joins TRBV5-6 and TRBJ2-7, with a tentative D call TRBD2 (6 bases). This CDR3 region has 19 residues. The V end was cut by 3 bases, the J end by 4 bases, with 29 bases between. Germline V CDR1 and CDR2: SGHDT, YYEEEE. CDR3 region: CASSSFRTNTVSGPYEQYF. The CDR3 DNA follows: TGTGCCAGCAGCTCGTTTAGGACTAACACTGTGAGCGGACCATACGAGCAGTACTTC.

This chain connects TRBV14 to TRBJ2-7; D possibly corresponds to TRBD2 (6 bases). Germline values: CDR1 SGHDN, CDR2 FVKESK. V lost 4 bases and J lost 3, with 10 bases in between. The CDR3 has 13 amino acids. The CDR3 region is CASSLGLVYEQYF. The CDR3 DNA follows: TGTGCCAGCAGCCTGGGACTCGTCTACGAGCAGTACTTC. Using reference TRBV14 and TRBJ2-7 for the parts outside the CDR3, the full variable domain is EAGVTQFPSHSVIEKGQTVTLRCDPISGHDNLYWYRRVMGKEIKFLLHFVKESKQDESGMPNNRFLAERTGGTYSTLKVQPAELEDSGVYFCASSLGLVYEQYFGPGTRLTVT.

The CDR3 DNA follows: TGTGCCAGCAGCTTCTCTCTGACAAATACGCACACCATATATTTT. This codes for CASSFSLTNTHTIYF. This sequence joins TRBV7-9 and TRBJ1-3; D gene uncertain. Germline V CDR1 and CDR2: SEHNR, FQNEAQ (reference sequence). The CDR3 has 15 amino acids. V was clipped by 3 bases and J by 8 bases, with 17 bases between them.

The rearrangement uses TRBV3-1 and TRBJ1-1, with a weak D call TRBD1 (5 bases). The CDR3 runs to 13 residues. Germline CDR1 is LGHDT and CDR2 is YNNKEL (reference sequence). The germline V and J ends were trimmed by 4 bases and 4 bases, with 10 bases remaining between them. The CDR3 region has the DNA TGTGCCAGCAGCCCCATTAGGGGCACTGAAGCTTTCTTT. This sequence encodes CASSPIRGTEAFF.

The chain recombines TRBV20-1 with TRBJ2-7; TRBD2 matches 9 bases. The CDR3 loop spans 15 amino acids. Germline V gives CDR1 DFQATT, CDR2 SNEGSKA (reference sequence). V lost 6 bases and J lost 4; bases outside the gene matches: 13. The CDR3 reads CSARSWTSDSYEQYF. CDR3 bases: TGCAGTGCAAGAAGTTGGACTAGCGATTCTTACGAGCAGTACTTC.

The chain employs TRBV12-3 or TRBV12-4 and TRBJ2-7; D may be TRBD1 or TRBD2 (5 bases each). This CDR3 has 13 amino acids. The V and J ends lost 6 bases and 6 bases respectively, with 15 bases between them. The CDR3: CASRIRDGVEQYF. DNA of the CDR3: TGTGCCAGCAGAATCCGGGACGGAGTCGAGCAGTACTTC.

This sequence joins TRBV3-1 and TRBJ2-2, with TRBD2 identical over 11 bases. Per the germline V gene, CDR1 is LGHDT and CDR2 is YNNKEL (reference sequence). J gave up 9 bases and V 1 base, and 7 bases lay outside the gene matches. This CDR3 contains 16 residues. CDR3 in DNA: TGTGCCAGCAGCCAAGGAGTAGCGGGAGGGCCTTGGGAGCTGTTTTTT. Protein: CASSQGVAGGPWELFF.

The CDR3: CAWTPGGEETQYF. The CDR3 bases are TGTGCCTGGACCCCTGGGGGCGAAGAGACCCAGTACTTC. V usage is TRBV30 and J usage is TRBJ2-5, with a possible D match to TRBD1 (6 bases). With 4 bases removed from V and 3 bases from J, the gap between germline ends came to 12 bases. CDR1 and CDR2 from the germline V gene are GTSNPN and SVGIG (reference sequence). The CDR3 contains 13 residues. The whole variable domain, remainder taken from reference TRBV30 and TRBJ2-5, is SQTIHQWPATLVQPVGSPLSLECTVEGTSNPNLYWYRQAAGRGLQLLFYSVGIGQISSEVPQNLSASRPQDRQFILSSKKLLLSDSGFYLCAWTPGGEETQYFGPGTRLLVL.

The chain links TRBV11-1 to TRBJ2-3, with D possibly matching TRBD1 (6 bases). Looked up from germline, CDR1 is SGHAT and CDR2 is FQDESV (reference sequence). Trimming left V 2 bases short and J 0 bases short, with 30 bases between. CDR3 length: 22 amino acids. CDR3 in amino acids: CASSLWRSLGGAGYASTDTQYF. CDR3 bases: TGTGCCAGCAGCTTATGGCGGTCTCTAGGGGGAGCCGGATACGCTAGCACAGATACGCAGTATTTT.

V and J are TRBV6-6 and TRBJ2-5; 7 nucleotides match TRBD1. After removal of 8 bases from V and 7 bases from J, the junction contained 13 bases not matched to a gene. This CDR3 has 14 amino acids. CDR1 is MNHNY, CDR2 SVGAGI, per germline (reference sequence). The CDR3 DNA reads as TGTGCCAGCGAACAGGGGCCGGTCCTTTGGACCCAGTACTTC. Its protein product is CASEQGPVLWTQYF.

The chain carries TRBV21-1 and TRBJ1-3; TRBD1, the table's D call, lacks a check against the DNA. TRBV21-1 is shown as a pseudogene. The CDR3 contains 13 residues. CDR3 protein: CASGEGAANTIYF. For the CDR3, the DNA is TGTGCCAGCGGTGAGGGGGCGGCGAACACCATATATTTT.

This sequence joins TRBV6-1 and TRBJ2-1; tentative D call: TRBD1 (6 bases). Germline V gene sequence: CDR1 MNHNS, CDR2 SASEGT. V lost 2 bases and J lost 7, with 15 bases in between. This CDR3 region has 15 residues. The CDR3 loop reads CASSERGSSRNEQFF. The CDR3 bases are TGTGCCAGCAGTGAAAGGGGGAGCTCTAGGAATGAGCAGTTCTTC.

This clonotype was seen once. The V gene is TRBV20-1, the J gene TRBJ1-5, with D unclear. CDR1 DFQATT and CDR2 SNEGSKA come from the germline V gene (reference sequence). This CDR3 comprises 12 residues. V was clipped by 0 bases and J by 5 bases, with 5 bases between them. This chain's CDR3 is CSARDPYQPQHF. CDR3 nucleotide sequence: TGCAGTGCTAGAGATCCCTATCAGCCCCAGCATTTT.

This clonotype was seen once. The rearrangement uses TRBV3-1 and TRBJ1-1; no reliable D call. CDR3 length: 13 amino acids. Trimming pared 4 bases from V and 7 bases from J, leaving 13 bases between. From germline, CDR1 is LGHDT and CDR2 YNNKEL (reference sequence). Here the CDR3 reads CASSPQPAVEAFF. The CDR3 DNA reads TGTGCCAGCAGCCCGCAGCCTGCGGTTGAAGCTTTCTTT.

The chain uses TRBV12-3 or TRBV12-4 and TRBJ2-1, with TRBD1 identical over 7 bases. The J segment lost 4 bases and the V segment lost 11 bases, leaving 8 bases of the junction unmatched. The CDR3 totals 13 residues. CDR3 nucleotides: TGTGCCTCAAATCCGGGACAGTACAATGAGCAGTTCTTC. Translated: CASNPGQYNEQFF.

This clonotype has a single count. J is TRBJ1-5 and V is TRBV30; D ambiguous. Germline V gene data show CDR1 as GTSNPN and CDR2 as SVGIG (reference sequence). CDR3 length equals 14 residues. The germline V and J ends were trimmed by 0 bases and 4 bases, with 10 bases remaining between them. The CDR3 protein is CAWSVLSANQPQHF. The CDR3 DNA follows: TGTGCCTGGAGTGTACTCTCGGCTAATCAGCCCCAGCATTTT.

CDR3 DNA: TGCAGTGCGAGGGGGTTTGGCACAGATACGCAGTATTTT. It specifies CSARGFGTDTQYF. The chain is built from TRBV20-1 and TRBJ2-3, with TRBD1 as a possible D gene (6 bases). V dropped 6 bases and J dropped 1 base, with 11 bases sitting between them. The CDR3 loop spans 13 amino acids. CDR1 DFQATT and CDR2 SNEGSKA come from the germline V gene (reference sequence).

This chain links TRBV5-4 with TRBJ2-5, with D perhaps TRBD1 or TRBD2 (5 bases each). Germline V CDR1 and CDR2: SGHNT, YYREEE (reference sequence). The CDR3 has 13 residues. The V end lost 4 bases, the J end lost 5 bases, and 12 bases lay between the germline ends. CDR3 sequence (DNA): TGTGCCAGCAGCCCCCCTGGGGACGAGACCCAGTACTTC. This translates into CASSPPGDETQYF.

The V gene is TRBV15, the J gene TRBJ2-3, with TRBD2 identical over 14 bases. CDR3 length: 17 amino acids. Losses at the gene ends were 1 base for V and 3 bases for J; bases not matched to a gene: 3. Germline loops: CDR1 LNHNV, CDR2 YYDKDF (reference sequence). CDR3 DNA: TGTGCCACCAGCAGAGGACTAGCGGGAGGGTTAACAGATACGCAGTATTTT. Its translation is CATSRGLAGGLTDTQYF.

The chain couples TRBV5-1 to TRBJ2-3, with D uncertain. This CDR3 has 15 residues. Germline CDR1 SGHRS, CDR2 YFSETQ. Trimming removed 4 bases at V and 4 bases at J, with 16 bases between. The CDR3 DNA reads TGCGCCAGCAGCCCAAACCCGAGAAGCCCAGATACGCAGTATTTT. Protein product: CASSPNPRSPDTQYF.

The rearrangement joins TRBV20-1 to TRBJ2-1; TRBD2 agrees at 12 bases. This CDR3 is 14 amino acids long. Germline V gene data show CDR1 as DFQATT and CDR2 as SNEGSKA (reference sequence). The V segment lost 5 bases and the J segment 9 bases; nucleotides outside the gene matches: 8. The CDR3 DNA sequence: TGCAGTGCTGGGAGGACTAGCGGGATGGGTGAGCAGTTCTTC. Encoded protein: CSAGRTSGMGEQFF.

The chain recombines TRBV4-3 with TRBJ2-3; the match to TRBD2 covers 9 bases. The V segment lost 0 bases and the J segment 5 bases; nucleotides outside the gene matches: 9. The CDR3 spans 17 residues. CDR1 is LGHNA and CDR2 is YSLEER in the germline V gene. The CDR3 bases are TGCGCCAGCAGCCAAGATCTTGTAGCGGGAGTCGGAGATACGCAGTATTTT. Amino acid sequence: CASSQDLVAGVGDTQYF.

The genes are TRBV30 and TRBJ1-1; no definite D call. Germline lookup yields CDR1 GTSNPN and CDR2 SVGIG (reference sequence). The CDR3 contains 11 residues. V dropped 4 bases and J dropped 6 bases, with 9 bases sitting between them. The CDR3 DNA reads as TGTGCCTGGACAGAAGTCGCTGAAGCTTTCTTT. Its translation is CAWTEVAEAFF.